Below, 20 T cell receptor beta chains from the same sample are listed, as sequenced in a study of blood T cell repertoires in COVID-19 (dated by TCRdb to the early 2020s). To prepare the library, the immunoSEQ multiplex PCR assay was applied. TCRdb took this table from immuneACCESS and kept in-frame rearrangements with V and J called. Such tables lack part of the clones; where checked against another copy, unresolved V genes explain under half of the gap, and the rest is unexplained. The sample table shows fewer than 200,000 clones, and approximately 87% are seen once. The ten most abundant clones make up 3.5% to 5% of the sample. The sequenced sample was PBMCs or T cells enriched from blood (not recorded which). The receptors shown here come from a woman aged 45-60 years who had recovered from COVID-19.

This clone was detected once. The genes are TRBV11-2 and TRBJ1-5; TRBD1 agrees at 9 bases. Trimming took 5 bases from V and 4 from J; bases not matched to a gene: 6. Germline assignment: CDR1 SGHAT and CDR2 FQNNGV. The CDR3 contains 15 residues. The CDR3 is CASSPTGTGNQPQHF. In nucleotides, the CDR3 is TGTGCCAGCAGCCCGACCGGGACAGGGAATCAGCCCCAGCATTTT.

This clone was picked up a small number of times. The rearrangement links TRBV7-2 to TRBJ2-3, with D uncertain. The germline CDR1 and CDR2 sequences are SGHTA and FQGNSA. This CDR3 has 15 amino acids. V lost 2 bases, J lost 6 bases, and 15 bases lay in between. This CDR3 is CASSLSQHWADTQYF. The DNA of the CDR3 is TGTGCCAGCAGCTTATCCCAGCACTGGGCGGATACGCAGTATTTT.

This chain joins TRBV7-9 and TRBJ2-3; TRBD2 is a possible D gene (6 bases). With 1 base removed from V and 2 bases from J, the gap between germline ends came to 16 bases. Germline CDR1 is SEHNR and CDR2 is FQNEAQ (reference sequence). CDR3 size: 17 residues. The CDR3, as DNA: TGTGCCAGCAGCTTAGAGGAATACCGGGACTCCACAGATACGCAGTATTTT. It encodes CASSLEEYRDSTDTQYF.

This chain joins TRBV5-1 and TRBJ1-1; TRBD1 matches 7 bases. J was trimmed by 5 bases and V by 4 bases; bases with no gene match: 8. The V gene's germline CDR1 is SGHRS and CDR2 YFSETQ. The CDR3 consists of 14 residues. In nucleotides, the CDR3 is TGCGCCAGCAGCGAAAAGGGGGCTAGGACTGAAGCTTTCTTT. Protein product: CASSEKGARTEAFF.

The rearrangement joins TRBV7-6 to TRBJ1-5; no definite D call. Deletions cut 2 bases from V and 4 bases from J, with 6 bases between. The CDR3 length is 13 residues. In germline, CDR1 is SGHVS, CDR2 FNYEAQ. CDR3 in DNA: TGTGCCAGCAGCTTAATGGAGAATCAGCCCCAGCATTTT. As protein: CASSLMENQPQHF.

The gene calls are TRBV5-4 and TRBJ2-3; TRBD2 matches at 7 bases. The ends lost 7 bases at V and 7 bases at J; junction bases unmatched: 9. This CDR3 spans 13 amino acids. In germline, CDR1 is SGHNT, CDR2 YYREEE (reference sequence). CDR3 sequence: CASRASGHYTQYF. In DNA form, the CDR3 reads TGTGCCAGCCGGGCTAGCGGACATTATACGCAGTATTTT. The whole variable domain, remainder taken from reference TRBV5-4 and TRBJ2-3, is ETGVTQSPTHLIKTRGQQVTLRCSSQSGHNTVSWYQQALGQGPQFIFQYYREEENGRGNFPPRFSGLQFPNYSSELNVNALELDDSALYLCASRASGHYTQYFGPGTRLTVL.

The J gene is TRBJ1-2, the V gene TRBV5-4, with 7 bases identical to TRBD1. Germline V CDR1 and CDR2: SGHNT, YYREEE (reference sequence). The V segment lost 4 bases and the J segment 4 bases; nucleotides outside the gene matches: 13. The CDR3 totals 16 residues. Here the CDR3 reads CASSPGGGGSGYGYTF. The CDR3 nucleotides read TGTGCCAGCAGCCCCGGTGGAGGGGGCAGCGGCTATGGCTACACCTTC.

This rearrangement joins TRBV18 to TRBJ1-1; TRBD1 agrees at 7 bases. The ends lost 6 bases at V and 2 bases at J; junction bases unmatched: 9. The germline V gene has CDR1 KGHSH and CDR2 LQKENI. The CDR3 loop spans 15 amino acids. CDR3 loop: CASSENRGFNTEAFF. The CDR3, as DNA: TGTGCCAGCTCGGAAAACAGGGGCTTCAACACTGAAGCTTTCTTT.

This clone turned up a few times. The chain links TRBV11-3 to TRBJ1-3, with 7 bases that match TRBD1. After removal of 8 bases from V and 2 bases from J, the junction contained 6 bases not matched to a gene. From germline, CDR1 is SGHNT and CDR2 YENEEA. This CDR3 is built from 14 residues. In DNA, the CDR3 is TGTGCCAGCTCAAAAGGGGGCCCTGGAAACACCATATATTTT. It codes for CASSKGGPGNTIYF.

DNA for the CDR3: TGTGCCAGCAGCGTACTGACAGGGATGAAACTGTTTTTT. It specifies CASSVLTGMKLFF. The chain links TRBV7-2 to TRBJ1-4; 7 positions agree with TRBD1. V was pared by 5 bases and J by 11 bases, with 8 bases of the junction left unmatched. The CDR3 loop spans 13 amino acids. The germline CDR1 and CDR2 sequences are SGHTA and FQGNSA. The whole variable domain, remainder taken from reference TRBV7-2 and TRBJ1-4, is GAGVSQSPSNKVTEKGKDVELRCDPISGHTALYWYRQSLGQGLEFLIYFQGNSAPDKSGLPSDRFSAERTGGSVSTLTIQRTQQEDSAVYLCASSVLTGMKLFFGSGTQLSVL.

This clone appeared a few times. The chain is built from TRBV3-1 (or the pseudogene TRBV3-2) and TRBJ2-1, with D uncertain. V was cut by 4 bases and J by 4 bases, with 8 bases left in between. The CDR3 contains 13 residues. CDR1 is LGHDT, CDR2 YNNKEL, per germline (reference sequence). The CDR3 spells CASSPYDYNEQFF. CDR3 DNA: TGTGCCAGCAGCCCCTATGATTACAATGAGCAGTTCTTC.

The J gene is TRBJ1-2, the V gene TRBV5-6; TRBD1 might be the D (5 bases). Germline loops: CDR1 SGHDT, CDR2 YYEEEE. This CDR3 spans 13 amino acids. V lost 0 bases and J 7 bases, leaving 10 bases between the germline ends. The CDR3 bases are TGTGCCAGCAGCTTGGGCAGGGACTCTGGCTACACCTTC. It is translated as CASSLGRDSGYTF.

This clone was recorded only once. The rearrangement links TRBV11-2 to TRBJ1-5; D unclear. V was pared by 1 base and J by 0 bases, with 7 bases between. CDR3 length: 15 amino acids. CDR1 is SGHAT, CDR2 FQNNGV, per germline. The CDR3 nucleotides read TGTGCCAGCAGCTTAGCAGTTAATAGCAATCAGCCCCAGCATTTT. This codes for CASSLAVNSNQPQHF.

The chain combines TRBV27 with TRBJ1-6; TRBD1 might be the D (5 bases). The CDR3 length is 14 residues. The V end was cut by 3 bases, the J end by 9 bases, with 12 bases between. CDR1 is MNHEY, CDR2 SMNVEV, per germline (reference sequence). The DNA of the CDR3 is TGTGCCAGCAGTTTCGGGGGGGGGATTTCACCCCTCCACTTT. Its protein product is CASSFGGGISPLHF.

This chain links TRBV7-9 with TRBJ2-3; D is undetermined. V was clipped by 5 bases and J by 6 bases, with 6 bases between them. Looked up from germline, CDR1 is SEHNR and CDR2 is FQNEAQ (reference sequence). The CDR3 is 11 residues long. CDR3: CASSPQDTQYF. CDR3 coding DNA: TGTGCCAGCAGCCCACAGGATACGCAGTATTTT.

The chain combines TRBV7-9 with TRBJ1-5; 9 bases are shared with TRBD1. Trimming took 5 bases from V and 6 from J; bases not matched to a gene: 5. The CDR3 runs 14 residues. From germline, CDR1 is SEHNR and CDR2 FQNEAQ (reference sequence). CDR3 loop: CASSLTGGGQPQHF. The CDR3 DNA sequence: TGTGCCAGCAGCCTAACAGGGGGCGGTCAGCCCCAGCATTTT.

This chain joins TRBV2 and TRBJ1-5, with TRBD1 matching over 9 bases. The CDR3 loop spans 15 amino acids. V shed 6 bases and J 7 bases; nucleotides not matched to a gene: 10. In germline, CDR1 is SNHLY, CDR2 FYNNEI. In DNA form, the CDR3 reads TGTGCCAGCAGACGACAGGGGGATCGGGGCCAGCCCCAGCATTTT. This codes for CASRRQGDRGQPQHF.

The chain employs TRBV28 and TRBJ1-6; TRBD1 agrees at 10 bases. The CDR3 runs 16 residues. The V and J ends lost 7 bases and 9 bases, in that order; junction bases with no gene match: 12. Germline assignment: CDR1 MDHEN and CDR2 SYDVKM. This CDR3 is CASIPVHGTGVSPLHF. CDR3 DNA: TGTGCCAGCATTCCCGTCCACGGGACAGGGGTTTCACCCCTCCACTTT.

The CDR3 reads CASSRDRVDGYTF. In DNA form, the CDR3 reads TGTGCCAGCAGTAGGGACAGGGTAGATGGCTACACCTTC. This chain joins TRBV6-5 and TRBJ1-2, with 9 bases matching TRBD1. The ends lost 5 bases at V and 6 bases at J; junction bases unmatched: 4. There are 13 residues in the CDR3. In germline, CDR1 is MNHEY, CDR2 SVGAGI.

This rearrangement joins TRBV5-1 to TRBJ2-2; TRBD2 agrees at 16 bases. V shed 6 bases and J 6 bases; nucleotides not matched to a gene: 8. The CDR3 consists of 17 residues. The germline V gene has CDR1 SGHRS and CDR2 YFSETQ. Here the CDR3 DNA reads TGCGCCAGCAAGCCGGGACTAGCGGGGGGGCCCCCCGGGGAGCTGTTTTTT. It yields the protein CASKPGLAGGPPGELFF.